These 26 T cell receptor beta chains were sequenced from one sample in a study of PD-L1 blockade in urothelial cancer. Assay: immunoSEQ multiplex PCR; the TCRdb copy retains only in-frame clones and omits some. The data hold approximately 94,000 clones, with about nine tenths observed a single time. Time point: pretreatment peripheral blood. Sequenced here: PBMCs, sampled around atezolizumab (anti-PD-L1) treatment. These receptors were obtained from a man aged 55 to 70 with urothelial cancer.

The CDR3 DNA is TGTGCCAGCACCCCCGGGACTAGCGCCCCCGGGGAGCTGTTTTTT. Encoded protein: CASTPGTSAPGELFF. The chain uses TRBV7-9 and TRBJ2-2; 10 nucleotides line up with TRBD2. The CDR3 has 15 residues. With 7 bases clipped from V and 6 bases from J, the junction kept 8 bases outside the gene matches. Germline V gene sequence: CDR1 SEHNR, CDR2 FQNEAQ (reference sequence).

This clone was seen a single time. This chain uses TRBV2 with TRBJ2-1, with 7 bases lining up with TRBD1. The CDR3 is 13 amino acids. V lost 5 bases and J lost 4; bases outside the gene matches: 2. Germline CDR1 SNHLY, CDR2 FYNNEI. The CDR3 is CASSRDSYNEQFF. The DNA for the CDR3 is TGTGCCAGCAGTCGGGACAGTTACAATGAGCAGTTCTTC.

The chain recombines TRBV18 with TRBJ2-3; the D gene is possibly TRBD2 (5 bases). Per germline, CDR1 KGHSH and CDR2 LQKENI. Trimming took 3 bases from V and 6 from J, leaving 7 bases between them. This CDR3 has 12 residues. CDR3 bases: TGTGCCAGCTCACCGAGGGTTGATACGCAGTATTTT. Amino acids: CASSPRVDTQYF.

The chain couples TRBV30 to TRBJ2-5, with D possibly being TRBD1 (5 bases). The germline CDR1 and CDR2 sequences are GTSNPN and SVGIG (reference sequence). The CDR3 covers 11 residues. The V end was cut by 4 bases, the J end by 5 bases, with 8 bases between. The CDR3 nucleotides read TGTGCCTGGACAGGGAAGGAGACCCAGTACTTC. Translated, it gives CAWTGKETQYF.

The chain carries TRBV28 and TRBJ1-5; the match to TRBD1 covers 8 bases. The CDR3 extends over 18 amino acids. The V segment lost 6 bases and the J segment 1 base; nucleotides outside the gene matches: 14. The germline CDR1 and CDR2 sequences are MDHEN and SYDVKM. CDR3 bases: TGTGCCAGCAGGGGTGGACAGGGTGTCGTTGGAAGCAATCAGCCCCAGCATTTT. It specifies CASRGGQGVVGSNQPQHF.

The chain uses TRBV28 and TRBJ2-7; 9 bases line up with TRBD1. With V trimmed by 4 bases and J by 4 bases, 5 bases remained unmatched. Germline loops: CDR1 MDHEN, CDR2 SYDVKM. The CDR3 sequence is 14 residues long. CDR3 region: CASSWTGDSYEQYF. In nucleotides, the CDR3 is TGTGCCAGCAGTTGGACAGGGGATTCTTACGAGCAGTACTTC.

The CDR3 region has the DNA TGTGCCAGCAGTCCCAGCCGGGCAGCGGGTAACTATGGCTACACCTTC. It is translated as CASSPSRAAGNYGYTF. The gene calls are TRBV28 and TRBJ1-2; D remains unclear. V shed 5 bases and J shed 1 base, with 17 bases lying between them. This CDR3 comprises 16 residues. Per the germline V gene, CDR1 is MDHEN and CDR2 is SYDVKM.

The gene calls are TRBV27 and TRBJ1-2; 8 bases are a match to TRBD1. CDR3 length: 17 residues. V lost 5 bases, J lost 2 bases, and 13 bases stayed unmatched. Germline assignment: CDR1 MNHEY and CDR2 SMNVEV (reference sequence). The DNA for the CDR3 is TGTGCCAGCAGTCTCCGTACAGGGGGTCCAACAAACTATGGCTACACCTTC. Amino acid sequence: CASSLRTGGPTNYGYTF.

This chain connects TRBV11-2 to TRBJ2-3, with D maybe TRBD1 (6 bases). CDR1 and CDR2 from the germline V gene are SGHAT and FQNNGV. The V end was cut by 1 base, the J end by 0 bases, with 8 bases between. The CDR3 is 15 residues long. The chain's CDR3 is CASSLAGTSTDTQYF. DNA for the CDR3: TGTGCCAGCAGCTTAGCGGGGACAAGCACAGATACGCAGTATTTT.

The rearrangement uses TRBV5-1 and TRBJ1-4, with TRBD1 matching 9 bases. CDR3 size: 14 residues. Germline trimming cut 6 bases from V and 8 bases from J; bases unmatched to any gene: 8. CDR1 SGHRS and CDR2 YFSETQ come from the germline V gene. CDR3 nucleotide sequence: TGCGCCAGCACCGCCGGGACAGGGAAGGAAAAACTGTTTTTT. Protein sequence: CASTAGTGKEKLFF.

The chain has TRBV7-2 and TRBJ2-7; 7 bases are shared with TRBD1. CDR1 and CDR2 (germline): SGHTA, FQGNSA. Trimming at V came to 5 bases and at J to 2 bases, leaving 12 bases not matched to a gene. CDR3 length equals 16 residues. This chain's CDR3 is CASSQMGGQGAYEQYF. The DNA for the CDR3 is TGTGCCAGCAGCCAGATGGGCGGGCAGGGGGCCTACGAGCAGTACTTC.

CDR3: CASSGLANTGELFF. CDR3 coding DNA: TGTGCCAGCAGCGGACTGGCGAACACCGGGGAGCTGTTTTTT. The chain couples TRBV14 to TRBJ2-2; TRBD2 might be the D (5 bases). The V end lost 5 bases, the J end lost 0 bases, and 7 bases lay between the germline ends. Germline V gene data show CDR1 as SGHDN and CDR2 as FVKESK. This CDR3 spans 14 amino acids.

V usage is TRBV6-6 and J usage is TRBJ1-1; D is possibly TRBD1 (6 bases). Germline V gene data show CDR1 as MNHNY and CDR2 as SVGAGI (reference sequence). This CDR3 contains 14 residues. V was cut by 0 bases and J by 11 bases, with 16 bases left in between. This CDR3 is CASSYSRQAVSAFF. The CDR3 nucleotides are TGTGCCAGCAGTTACTCGAGACAGGCCGTGAGTGCTTTCTTT.

The chain recombines TRBV4-2 with TRBJ1-2; 7 bases map to TRBD1. Looked up from germline, CDR1 is LGHNA and CDR2 is YNFKEQ. The CDR3 is 15 residues long. The V gene end was trimmed by 0 bases and the J gene end by 5 bases; junction bases not matched to a gene: 6. CDR3 nucleotides: TGTGCCAGCAGCCAAGAAAGGGGACAGAGATATGGCTACACCTTC. Its translation is CASSQERGQRYGYTF.

The rearrangement uses TRBV7-6 and TRBJ2-1, with 9 bases aligning to TRBD2. The CDR3 is made up of 17 amino acids. CDR1 and CDR2 (germline): SGHVS, FNYEAQ. V lost 1 base and J lost 2; bases outside the gene matches: 6. CDR3: CASSLVSGGRAYNEQFF. In DNA, the CDR3 is TGTGCCAGCAGCTTAGTGTCGGGCGGGAGGGCCTACAATGAGCAGTTCTTC.

The CDR3 region has the DNA TGTGCCACCAGCAGAGACCAGGGGTCCGAAGAGACCCAGTACTTC. It encodes CATSRDQGSEETQYF. This chain links TRBV15 with TRBJ2-5; D is possibly TRBD1 (6 bases). This CDR3 has 15 residues. Germline assignment: CDR1 LNHNV and CDR2 YYDKDF (reference sequence). Trimming left V 0 bases short and J 3 bases short, with 11 bases between.

DNA for the CDR3: TGTGCCAGCAGCTTTCTCGGGAACGAGCAGTACTTC. Its translation: CASSFLGNEQYF. The rearrangement uses TRBV7-9 and TRBJ2-7; the D gene is possibly TRBD2 (5 bases). Germline lookup yields CDR1 SEHNR and CDR2 FQNEAQ (reference sequence). The CDR3 runs to 12 residues. Deletions cut 3 bases from V and 5 bases from J, with 8 bases between.

This clone was found a few times. The rearrangement uses TRBV4-1 and TRBJ2-7; weak D call: TRBD1 (6 bases). This CDR3 spans 13 amino acids. Germline CDR1 reads MGHRA; CDR2 reads YSYEKL. V lost 4 bases and J lost 2, with 9 bases in between. This CDR3 is CASSPTGTYEQYF. The CDR3 nucleotides read TGCGCCAGCAGCCCCACAGGGACCTACGAGCAGTACTTC.

The rearrangement joins TRBV18 to TRBJ2-7, with 7 bases identical to TRBD1. Germline V gives CDR1 KGHSH, CDR2 LQKENI. Germline trimming cut 1 base from V and 3 bases from J; bases unmatched to any gene: 6. The CDR3 consists of 15 residues. This CDR3 is CASSPQQGPNYEQYF. The CDR3 coding sequence is TGTGCCAGCTCACCACAACAGGGGCCCAACTACGAGCAGTACTTC.

This clone showed up just once. The V call is TRBV11-3, the J call TRBJ2-1; TRBD2 might be the D (5 bases). CDR3 length: 18 amino acids. The germline V and J ends were trimmed by 0 bases and 2 bases, with 17 bases remaining between them. Germline V gene data show CDR1 as SGHNT and CDR2 as YENEEA. The CDR3 nucleotides read TGTGCCAGCAGCTTAGATAGGGCCGGCACTAGAGCCTACAATGAGCAGTTCTTC. Protein product: CASSLDRAGTRAYNEQFF.

This clone is a singleton in its sample. The rearrangement links TRBV28 to TRBJ2-1, with 9 bases matching TRBD1. CDR1 is MDHEN and CDR2 is SYDVKM in the germline V gene. This CDR3 comprises 15 residues. Losses at the gene ends were 10 bases for V and 7 bases for J; bases not matched to a gene: 14. The CDR3 reads CAIQKGDRVWNEQFF. CDR3 in DNA: TGTGCCATCCAAAAGGGGGACAGGGTATGGAATGAGCAGTTCTTC.

This chain uses TRBV9 with TRBJ2-3; no clear D gene. The CDR3 runs 15 residues. V shed 0 bases and J shed 3 bases, with 11 bases lying between them. The germline gives CDR1 SGDLS, CDR2 YYNGEE. CDR3 bases: TGTGCCAGCAGCGTAGAGACGGGTGGGACAGATACGCAGTATTTT. Protein: CASSVETGGTDTQYF.

This chain connects TRBV6-5 to TRBJ2-1; TRBD2 matches at 9 bases. Trimming at V came to 7 bases and at J to 6 bases, leaving 10 bases not matched to a gene. Germline V gives CDR1 MNHEY, CDR2 SVGAGI. The CDR3 length is 15 residues. The chain's CDR3 is CASTIPGLAPNEQFF. The CDR3 DNA follows: TGTGCCAGCACGATTCCGGGACTAGCCCCCAATGAGCAGTTCTTC.

The chain carries TRBV7-3 and TRBJ2-3, with 7 nucleotides matching TRBD2. The CDR3 is 14 residues long. Germline CDR1 SGHTA, CDR2 FQGTGA. V lost 2 bases and J lost 5; bases outside the gene matches: 4. CDR3 bases: TGTGCCAGCAGCTTAGGGGGGGGAGTAGATACGCAGTATTTT. Translated, it gives CASSLGGGVDTQYF.

The count of this clone is one. This chain connects TRBV27 to TRBJ2-7; 15 bases match TRBD2. This CDR3 has 14 residues. The trim removed 4 bases at V and 12 bases at J, leaving 7 bases unmatched. From germline, CDR1 is MNHEY and CDR2 SMNVEV (reference sequence). Written as DNA, the CDR3 is TGTGCCAGCAGTTGGGGGACTAGCGGGAGGAAGTTGTACTTC. Amino acid sequence: CASSWGTSGRKLYF.

The gene calls are TRBV27 and TRBJ2-7; D is uncertain. The CDR3 spans 11 residues. The V gene's germline CDR1 is MNHEY and CDR2 SMNVEV (reference sequence). Deletions cut 6 bases from V and 3 bases from J, with 6 bases between. The CDR3 here is CASSRNYEQYF. In nucleotides, the CDR3 is TGTGCCAGCAGCAGGAACTACGAGCAGTACTTC.